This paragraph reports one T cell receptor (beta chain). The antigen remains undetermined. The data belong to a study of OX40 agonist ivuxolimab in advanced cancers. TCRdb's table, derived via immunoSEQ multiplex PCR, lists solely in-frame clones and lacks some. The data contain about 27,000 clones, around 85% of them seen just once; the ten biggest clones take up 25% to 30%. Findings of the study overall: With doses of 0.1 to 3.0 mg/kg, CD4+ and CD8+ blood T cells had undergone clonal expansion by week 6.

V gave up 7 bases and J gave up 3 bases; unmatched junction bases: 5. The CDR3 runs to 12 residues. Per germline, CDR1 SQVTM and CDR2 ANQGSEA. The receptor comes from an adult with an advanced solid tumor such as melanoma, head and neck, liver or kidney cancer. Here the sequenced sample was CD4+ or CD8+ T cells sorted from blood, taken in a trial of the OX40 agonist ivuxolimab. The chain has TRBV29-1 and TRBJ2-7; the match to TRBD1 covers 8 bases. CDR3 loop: CSADGTGYEQYF. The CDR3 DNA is TGCAGCGCGGATGGGACAGGCTACGAGCAGTACTTC.